This is a list of T cell receptor beta chains from one sample in a study of human T cells and chemical hapten exposure. TCRdb processed the RACE reads anew with MiXCR; each CDR3 protein has one entry. The table has 210,000 or so distinct CDR3 sequences, about 25% seen once. The input for sequencing was whole blood, taken in connection with sensitization to the hapten diphenylcyclopropenone (DPC). These receptors were taken from a woman in her 40s with alopecia areata. Some clones in this sample may be carry-over from other donors' samples. Each CDR3 is given with its conserved first and last residue. The D gene is left open where the match is weak. The size field is filled for only some rows; it gives once, few, many or a size class.

J gene: TRBJ1-4; clone size: few; CDR3 length: 16; V gene: TRBV4-3; D gene: .; CDR3 DNA: TGCGCCAGCAGCCAAGCTGCAGTTTCAATGAATGAAAAACTGTTTTTT; CDR3 protein: CASSQAAVSMNEKLFF
J gene: TRBJ1-2; clone size: .; CDR3 length: 16; V gene: TRBV4-3; D gene: TRBD1; CDR3 DNA: TGCGCCAGCAGCCAATACTGGGACAGGAATAACTATGGCTACAACTTC; CDR3 protein: CASSQYWDRNNYGYNF
J gene: TRBJ2-3; clone size: few; CDR3 length: 15; V gene: TRBV28; D gene: .; CDR3 DNA: TGTGCCAGCGCCCTTGGGGAGGCCCGCACAGATACGCAGTATTTT; CDR3 protein: CASALGEARTDTQYF
J gene: TRBJ2-3; clone size: .; CDR3 length: 13; V gene: TRBV27; D gene: .; CDR3 DNA: TGTGCCAGCAGTCCCCTTCGCACAGATACGCAGTATTTT; CDR3 protein: CASSPLRTDTQYF
J gene: TRBJ2-3; clone size: .; CDR3 length: 13; V gene: TRBV29-1; D gene: .; CDR3 DNA: TGCAGCGTTTATGGGACACAAACAGATACGCAGTATTTT; CDR3 protein: CSVYGTQTDTQYF
J gene: TRBJ2-5; clone size: .; CDR3 length: 14; V gene: TRBV25-1; D gene: TRBD2; CDR3 DNA: TGTGCCAGCAGTTCCAGCGGGAGTAGGGAGACCCAGTACTTC; CDR3 protein: CASSSSGSRETQYF
J gene: TRBJ1-5; clone size: .; CDR3 length: 13; V gene: TRBV7-2; D gene: TRBD1; CDR3 DNA: TGTGCCAGCAGCCCCCAAGGGGGCCAGCCCCAGCATTTT; CDR3 protein: CASSPQGGQPQHF
J gene: TRBJ2-3; clone size: few; CDR3 length: 11; V gene: TRBV5-4; D gene: .; CDR3 DNA: TGTGCCAGCAGCTTGAGGGATACGCAGTATTTT; CDR3 protein: CASSLRDTQYF
J gene: TRBJ2-2; clone size: few; CDR3 length: 15; V gene: TRBV20-1; D gene: .; CDR3 DNA: TGCAGTGCTCCCACCGGGACTTGGAACACCGGGGAGCTGTTTTTT; CDR3 protein: CSAPTGTWNTGELFF
J gene: TRBJ2-1; clone size: .; CDR3 length: 13; V gene: TRBV7-9; D gene: TRBD2; CDR3 DNA: TGTGCCAGCAGCCCTAGCAGCGGGGGTGAGCAGTTCTTC; CDR3 protein: CASSPSSGGEQFF
J gene: TRBJ2-2; clone size: few; CDR3 length: 15; V gene: TRBV5-1; D gene: TRBD1; CDR3 DNA: TGCGCCAGCAGCTTCGGGACAGGGTCAATCGGGGAGCTGTTTTTT; CDR3 protein: CASSFGTGSIGELFF
J gene: TRBJ1-5; clone size: .; CDR3 length: 15; V gene: TRBV28; D gene: TRBD1; CDR3 DNA: TGTGCCAGCAGTTTCCCCTCGACAGGGGGGCAGCCCCAGCATTTT; CDR3 protein: CASSFPSTGGQPQHF
J gene: TRBJ1-1; clone size: few; CDR3 length: 14; V gene: TRBV11-3; D gene: TRBD1; CDR3 DNA: TGTGCCAGCAGCCCAGGGGGGGGGAACACTGAAGCTTTCTTT; CDR3 protein: CASSPGGGNTEAFF
J gene: TRBJ2-1; clone size: many; CDR3 length: 15; V gene: TRBV7-9; D gene: TRBD2; CDR3 DNA: TGTGCCAGCAGCTTCTTAGCGGGCCAATACAATGAGCAGTTCTTC; CDR3 protein: CASSFLAGQYNEQFF
J gene: TRBJ2-3; clone size: few; CDR3 length: 13; V gene: TRBV29-1; D gene: .; CDR3 DNA: TGCAGCCTCGGGGCGTTCAGCACAGATACGCAGTATTTT; CDR3 protein: CSLGAFSTDTQYF
J gene: TRBJ2-5; clone size: .; CDR3 length: 21; V gene: TRBV28; D gene: TRBD1; CDR3 DNA: TGTGCCAGCAGTTTAAGACCCGGGACAGGGGGCAATGCATGGCCACAAGAGACCCAGTACTTC; CDR3 protein: CASSLRPGTGGNAWPQETQYF
J gene: TRBJ1-5; clone size: few; CDR3 length: 13; V gene: TRBV29-1; D gene: .; CDR3 DNA: TGCAGCGTTGCAAGGGAAGGCAATCAGCCCCAGCATTTT; CDR3 protein: CSVAREGNQPQHF
J gene: TRBJ1-5; clone size: .; CDR3 length: 19; V gene: TRBV6-2/TRBV6-3; D gene: .; CDR3 DNA: TGTGCCAGCAGTTACGGGCCCGGAGAGGGAAGCATATCCGATCAGCCCCAGCATTTT; CDR3 protein: CASSYGPGEGSISDQPQHF
J gene: TRBJ1-5; clone size: .; CDR3 length: 15; V gene: TRBV4-2; D gene: .; CDR3 DNA: TGTGCCAGCAGCCTCATTTGGGACAGCAATCAGCCCCAGCATTTT; CDR3 protein: CASSLIWDSNQPQHF
J gene: TRBJ1-2; clone size: many; CDR3 length: 10; V gene: TRBV10-3; D gene: .; CDR3 DNA: TGTGCCGTCCAGGACGGCGGCTACACCTTC; CDR3 protein: CAVQDGGYTF
J gene: TRBJ1-6; clone size: .; CDR3 length: 16; V gene: TRBV10-3; D gene: .; CDR3 DNA: TGTGCCATCAGTGAGCAGGGGCCAGGGAATAATTCACCCCTCCACTTT; CDR3 protein: CAISEQGPGNNSPLHF
J gene: TRBJ2-6; clone size: .; CDR3 length: 14; V gene: TRBV12-3/TRBV12-4; D gene: .; CDR3 DNA: TGTGCCAGCCTGAGGTGGTCTGGGGCCAACGTCCTGACTTTC; CDR3 protein: CASLRWSGANVLTF
J gene: TRBJ1-6; clone size: .; CDR3 length: 14; V gene: TRBV12-3/TRBV12-4; D gene: TRBD1; CDR3 DNA: TGTGCCAGCAGGCGACAGGGGACGAATTCACCCCTCCACTTT; CDR3 protein: CASRRQGTNSPLHF
J gene: TRBJ1-5; clone size: few; CDR3 length: 17; V gene: TRBV6-2/TRBV6-3; D gene: TRBD1; CDR3 DNA: TGTGCCAGCAGTTACACCCGGGACAGGGGAATTGATCAGCCCCAGCATTTT; CDR3 protein: CASSYTRDRGIDQPQHF
J gene: TRBJ2-1; clone size: .; CDR3 length: 13; V gene: TRBV29-1; D gene: TRBD1; CDR3 DNA: TGCAGCGCCGGGGACAGGGCCTACAATGAGCAGTTCTTC; CDR3 protein: CSAGDRAYNEQFF